The entry below describes one T cell receptor beta chain. Its antigen is not identified. Via MiXCR, TCRdb re-called the PCR reads, giving one row per CDR3 protein. This sample has some 40,000 distinct CDR3 sequences, with 36% found just once. Noted time point: late sampling 161 to 241 days after vaccination in a few convalescent patients. This CDR3 comprises 16 residues. Germline loops: CDR1 MDHEN, CDR2 SYDVKM. V trimming: 3 bases; J trimming: 2 bases; junction bases outside the gene matches: 6. The sample belongs to a study of vaccination and CD4 T cells after COVID-19. Study as a whole: Roughly ten convalescent cases were mild and one was severe, and all had been SARS-CoV-2 positive by nasal swab PCR. The interval from dose two to post-vaccine sampling had a median of around 79 days, and it ranged from 14 to 241. Overall study findings and caveats: Spike mono-reactivity applied to 304 of 307 vaccine-specific clones detected in convalescent patients.

The sequence derives from a human donor who had recovered from COVID-19. The chain carries TRBV28 and TRBJ2-5; 10 nucleotides line up with TRBD2. This material consisted of CD4+ T cells from blood, taken about 7 months after SARS-CoV-2 vaccination. The CDR3 reads CASSLGSSGRQETQYF. The DNA of the CDR3 is TGTGCCAGCAGTTTGGGGTCTAGCGGGAGACAAGAGACCCAGTACTTC.